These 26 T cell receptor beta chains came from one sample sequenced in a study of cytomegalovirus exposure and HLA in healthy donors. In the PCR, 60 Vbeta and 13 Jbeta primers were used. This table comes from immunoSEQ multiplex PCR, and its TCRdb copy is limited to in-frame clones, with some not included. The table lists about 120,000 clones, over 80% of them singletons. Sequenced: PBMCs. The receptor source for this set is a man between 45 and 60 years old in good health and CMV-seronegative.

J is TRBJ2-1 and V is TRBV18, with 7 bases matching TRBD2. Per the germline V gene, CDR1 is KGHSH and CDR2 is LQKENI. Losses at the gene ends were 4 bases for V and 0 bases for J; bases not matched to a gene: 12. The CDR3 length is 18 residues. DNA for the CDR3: TGTGCCAGCTCACTTACTAGCGTGATAACCAACTCCTACAATGAGCAGTTCTTC. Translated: CASSLTSVITNSYNEQFF.

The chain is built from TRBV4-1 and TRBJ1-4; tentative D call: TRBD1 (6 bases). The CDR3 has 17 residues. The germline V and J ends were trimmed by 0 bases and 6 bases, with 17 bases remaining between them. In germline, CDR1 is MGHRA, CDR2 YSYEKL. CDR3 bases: TGCGCCAGCAGCCAAGAGGGTGGGGGGGCTCGGTATGAAAAACTGTTTTTT. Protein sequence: CASSQEGGGARYEKLFF.

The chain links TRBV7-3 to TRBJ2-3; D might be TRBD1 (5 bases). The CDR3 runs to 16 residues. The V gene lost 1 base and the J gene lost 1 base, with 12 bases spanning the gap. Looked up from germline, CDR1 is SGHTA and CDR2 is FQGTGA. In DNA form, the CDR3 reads TGTGCCAGCAGCTTAAGTGGGGCCGGCGGCACAGATACGCAGTATTTT. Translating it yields CASSLSGAGGTDTQYF. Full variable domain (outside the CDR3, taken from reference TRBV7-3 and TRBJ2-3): GAGVSQTPSNKVTEKGKYVELRCDPISGHTALYWYRQSLGQGPEFLIYFQGTGAADDSGLPNDRFFAVRPEGSVSTLKIQRTERGDSAVYLCASSLSGAGGTDTQYFGPGTRLTVL.

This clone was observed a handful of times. CDR3 sequence reads: CASIDTGRGFYEQYF. The CDR3 DNA reads TGTGCCAGCATCGATACAGGGAGGGGCTTCTACGAGCAGTACTTC. This chain uses TRBV28 with TRBJ2-7, with TRBD2 as a possible D gene (7 bases). CDR3 length: 15 amino acids. The V end lost 7 bases, the J end lost 3 bases, and 19 bases lay between the germline ends. Germline CDR1 and CDR2: MDHEN and SYDVKM. Using reference TRBV28 and TRBJ2-7 for the parts outside the CDR3, the full variable domain is DVKVTQSSRYLVKRTGEKVFLECVQDMDHENMFWYRQDPGLGLRLIYFSYDVKMKEKGDIPEGYSVSREKKERFSLILESASTNQTSMYLCASIDTGRGFYEQYFGPGTRLTVT.

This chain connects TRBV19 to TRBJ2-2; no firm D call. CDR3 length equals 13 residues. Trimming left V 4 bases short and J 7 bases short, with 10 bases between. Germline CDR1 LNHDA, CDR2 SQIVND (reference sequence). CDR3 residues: CASSTLRSGELFF. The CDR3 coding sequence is TGTGCCAGTAGTACCCTGAGGAGCGGGGAGCTGTTTTTT.

In nucleotides, the CDR3 is TGCGCCAGCAGCCGCCTCAGCGCAGGGACCTACGAGCAGTACTTC. It codes for CASSRLSAGTYEQYF. The rearrangement links TRBV4-3 to TRBJ2-7, with D perhaps matching TRBD1 (5 bases). CDR3 length: 15 amino acids. Germline V gene sequence: CDR1 LGHNA, CDR2 YSLEER. Trimming took 4 bases from V and 2 from J, leaving 15 bases between them.

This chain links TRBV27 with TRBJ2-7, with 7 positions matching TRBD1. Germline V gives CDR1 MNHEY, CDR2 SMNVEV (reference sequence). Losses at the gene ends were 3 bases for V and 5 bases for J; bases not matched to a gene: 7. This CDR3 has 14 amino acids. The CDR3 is CASSFRTGHDEQYF. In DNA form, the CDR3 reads TGTGCCAGCAGTTTCCGGACAGGCCACGACGAGCAGTACTTC.

Here the CDR3 reads CAIRGQGGEQYF. The CDR3 DNA reads as TGTGCCATCAGAGGACAGGGCGGGGAGCAGTACTTC. This chain links TRBV10-3 with TRBJ2-7, with 8 bases aligning to TRBD1. V shed 6 bases, J shed 7 bases, and the junction held 5 bases outside the gene matches. The CDR3 spans 12 residues. In germline, CDR1 is ENHRY, CDR2 SYGVKD.

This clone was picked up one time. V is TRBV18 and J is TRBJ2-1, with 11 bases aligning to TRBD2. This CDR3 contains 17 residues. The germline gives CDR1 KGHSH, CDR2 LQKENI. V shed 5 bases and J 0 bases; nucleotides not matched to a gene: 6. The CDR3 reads CASSGQTSGASYNEQFF. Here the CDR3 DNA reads TGTGCCAGCTCAGGTCAGACTAGCGGGGCCTCCTACAATGAGCAGTTCTTC. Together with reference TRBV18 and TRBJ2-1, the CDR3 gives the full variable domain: NAGVMQNPRHLVRRRGQEARLRCSPMKGHSHVYWYRQLPEEGLKFMVYLQKENIIDESGMPKERFSAEFPKEGPSILRIQQVVRGDSAAYFCASSGQTSGASYNEQFFGPGTRLTVL.

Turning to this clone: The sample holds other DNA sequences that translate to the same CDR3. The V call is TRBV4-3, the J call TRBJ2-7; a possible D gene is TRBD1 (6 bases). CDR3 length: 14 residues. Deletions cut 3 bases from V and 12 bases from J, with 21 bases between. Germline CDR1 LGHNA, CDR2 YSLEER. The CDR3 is CASSQGSMRGKLYF. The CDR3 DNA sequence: TGCGCCAGCAGCCAGGGGAGTATGAGGGGGAAGCTGTACTTC.

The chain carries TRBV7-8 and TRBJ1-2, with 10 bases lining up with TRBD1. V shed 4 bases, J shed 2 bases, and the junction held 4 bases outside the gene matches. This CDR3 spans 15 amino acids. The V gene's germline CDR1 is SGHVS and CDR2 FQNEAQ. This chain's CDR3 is CASSYGTGDNYGYTF. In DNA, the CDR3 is TGTGCCAGCAGCTACGGGACAGGGGACAACTATGGCTACACCTTC.

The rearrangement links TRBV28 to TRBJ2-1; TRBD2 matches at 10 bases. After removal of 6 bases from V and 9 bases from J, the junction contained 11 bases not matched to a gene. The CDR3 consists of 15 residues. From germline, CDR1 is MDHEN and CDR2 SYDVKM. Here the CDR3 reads CASRPGLAGVGEQFF. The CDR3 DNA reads TGTGCCAGCAGGCCAGGCCTAGCGGGAGTGGGTGAGCAGTTCTTC.

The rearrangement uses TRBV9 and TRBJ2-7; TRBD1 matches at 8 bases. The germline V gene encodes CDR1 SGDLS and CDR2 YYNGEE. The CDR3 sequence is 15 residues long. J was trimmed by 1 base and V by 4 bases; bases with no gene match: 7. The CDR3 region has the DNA TGTGCCAGCAGCCTAGGGTGGACAGGGTCCTACGAGCAGTACTTC. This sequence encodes CASSLGWTGSYEQYF.

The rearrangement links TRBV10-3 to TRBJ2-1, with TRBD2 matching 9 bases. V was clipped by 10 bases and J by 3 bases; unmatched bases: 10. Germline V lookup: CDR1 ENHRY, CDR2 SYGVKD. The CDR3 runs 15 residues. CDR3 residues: CATRGGGADYNEQFF. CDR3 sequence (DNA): TGTGCCACCCGTGGCGGGGGGGCCGACTACAATGAGCAGTTCTTC.

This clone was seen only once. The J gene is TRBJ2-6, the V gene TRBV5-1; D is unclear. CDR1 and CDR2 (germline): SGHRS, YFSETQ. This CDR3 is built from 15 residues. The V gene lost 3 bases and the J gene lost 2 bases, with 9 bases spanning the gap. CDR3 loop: CASSSSLTGANVLTF. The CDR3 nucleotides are TGCGCCAGCAGCTCATCACTAACTGGGGCCAACGTCCTGACTTTC.

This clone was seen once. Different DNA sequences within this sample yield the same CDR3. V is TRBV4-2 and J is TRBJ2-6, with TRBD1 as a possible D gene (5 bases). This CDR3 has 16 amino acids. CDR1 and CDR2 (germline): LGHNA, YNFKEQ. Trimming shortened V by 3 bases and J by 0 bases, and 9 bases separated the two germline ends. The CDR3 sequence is CASSQGPGSGANVLTF. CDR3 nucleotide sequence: TGTGCCAGCAGCCAGGGGCCGGGCTCTGGGGCCAACGTCCTGACTTTC.

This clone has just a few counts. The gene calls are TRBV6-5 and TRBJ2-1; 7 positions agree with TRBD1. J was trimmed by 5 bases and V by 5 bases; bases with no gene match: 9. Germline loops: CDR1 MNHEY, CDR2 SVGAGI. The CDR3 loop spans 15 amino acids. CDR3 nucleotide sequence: TGTGCCAGCAGTCAAAGGGGGCGAGTCGACAATGAGCAGTTCTTC. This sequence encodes CASSQRGRVDNEQFF.

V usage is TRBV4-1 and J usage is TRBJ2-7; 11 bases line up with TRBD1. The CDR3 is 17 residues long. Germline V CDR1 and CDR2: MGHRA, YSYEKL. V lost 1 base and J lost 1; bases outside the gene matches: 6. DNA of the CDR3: TGCGCCAGCAGCCAAGTTTTTGGACAGGGGGCGTCCTACGAGCAGTACTTC. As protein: CASSQVFGQGASYEQYF.

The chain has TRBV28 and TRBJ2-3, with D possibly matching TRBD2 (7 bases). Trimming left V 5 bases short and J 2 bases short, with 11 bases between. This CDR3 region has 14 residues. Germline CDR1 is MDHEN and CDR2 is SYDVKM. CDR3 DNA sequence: TGTGCCAGCAGTCGGGGGGACAACACAGATACGCAGTATTTT. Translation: CASSRGDNTDTQYF.

The CDR3 DNA is TGTGCCAGCAGTGAACTACAGGGTCCTAATTCACCCCTCCACTTT. This gives the protein CASSELQGPNSPLHF. The rearrangement uses TRBV6-1 and TRBJ1-6; TRBD1 is a possible D gene (6 bases). The ends were cut back, 2 bases at V and 6 bases at J, with 11 bases in the middle. There are 15 residues in the CDR3. CDR1 and CDR2 (germline): MNHNS, SASEGT.

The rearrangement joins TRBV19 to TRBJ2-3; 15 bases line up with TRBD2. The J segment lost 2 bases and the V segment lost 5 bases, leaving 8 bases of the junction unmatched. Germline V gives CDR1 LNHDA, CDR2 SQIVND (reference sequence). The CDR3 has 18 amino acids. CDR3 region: CASSPRTSGRGYTDTQYF. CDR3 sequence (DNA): TGTGCCAGTAGTCCAAGGACTAGCGGGAGGGGATACACAGATACGCAGTATTTT.

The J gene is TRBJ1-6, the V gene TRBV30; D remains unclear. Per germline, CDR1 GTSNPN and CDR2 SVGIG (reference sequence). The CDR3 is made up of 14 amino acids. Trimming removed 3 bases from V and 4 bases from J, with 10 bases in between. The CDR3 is CAWRAPGYNSPLHF. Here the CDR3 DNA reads TGTGCCTGGAGGGCCCCCGGGTATAATTCACCCCTCCACTTT.

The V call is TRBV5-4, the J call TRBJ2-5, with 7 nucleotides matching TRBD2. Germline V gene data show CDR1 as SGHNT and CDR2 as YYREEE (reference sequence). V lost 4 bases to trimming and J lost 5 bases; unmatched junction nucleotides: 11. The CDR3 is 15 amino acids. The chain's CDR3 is CASSGGAGQGETQYF. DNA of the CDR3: TGTGCCAGCAGCGGGGGAGCGGGGCAGGGTGAGACCCAGTACTTC.

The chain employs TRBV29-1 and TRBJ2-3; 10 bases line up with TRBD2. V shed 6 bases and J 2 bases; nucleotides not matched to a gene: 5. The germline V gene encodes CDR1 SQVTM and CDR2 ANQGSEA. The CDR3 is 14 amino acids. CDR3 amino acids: CSVHTSGATDTQYF. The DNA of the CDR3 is TGCAGCGTCCATACTAGCGGGGCCACAGATACGCAGTATTTT.

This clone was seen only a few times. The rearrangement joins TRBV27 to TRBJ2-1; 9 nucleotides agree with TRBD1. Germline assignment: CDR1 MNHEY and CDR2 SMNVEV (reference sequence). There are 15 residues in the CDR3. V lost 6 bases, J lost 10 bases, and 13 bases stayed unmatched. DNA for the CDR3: TGTGCCAGCAGCCCGGGACAGGGAATCTTGGGGGAGCAGTTCTTC. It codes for CASSPGQGILGEQFF.

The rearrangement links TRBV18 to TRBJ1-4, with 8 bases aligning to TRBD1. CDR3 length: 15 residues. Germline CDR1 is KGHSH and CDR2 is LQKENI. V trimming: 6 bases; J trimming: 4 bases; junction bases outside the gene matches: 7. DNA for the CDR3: TGTGCCAGCTCCCCCGGACAGGGCCGTAATGAAAAACTGTTTTTT. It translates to CASSPGQGRNEKLFF.